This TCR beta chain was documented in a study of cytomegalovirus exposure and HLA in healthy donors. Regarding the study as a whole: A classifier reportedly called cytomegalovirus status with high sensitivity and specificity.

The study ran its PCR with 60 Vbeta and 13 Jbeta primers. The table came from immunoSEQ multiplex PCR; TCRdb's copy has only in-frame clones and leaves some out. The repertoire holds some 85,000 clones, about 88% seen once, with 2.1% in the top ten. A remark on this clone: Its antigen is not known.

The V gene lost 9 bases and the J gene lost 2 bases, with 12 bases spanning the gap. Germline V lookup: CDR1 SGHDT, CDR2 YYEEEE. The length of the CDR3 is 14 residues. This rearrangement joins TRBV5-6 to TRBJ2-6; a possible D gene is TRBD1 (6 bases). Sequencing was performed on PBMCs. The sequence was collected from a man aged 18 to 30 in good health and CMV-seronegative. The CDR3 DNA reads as TGTGCCACCCTGAGGACAGCTGGGGCCAACGTCCTGACTTTC. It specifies CATLRTAGANVLTF.